This paragraph covers one T cell receptor beta chain sequence. What it recognizes is unknown. This entry is derived from a study of cytomegalovirus exposure and HLA in healthy donors. Study conclusions and caveats: Common viral pathogens seemed, in a later analysis, to connect with several of the most significant clusters. Most TCRs appeared rarely, but some public TCRs recurred in many donors.

The V gene end was trimmed by 3 bases and the J gene end by 6 bases; junction bases not matched to a gene: 16. This CDR3 has 19 amino acids. Germline V gene sequence: CDR1 SGDLS, CDR2 YYNGEE. The PCR had 60 Vbeta and 13 Jbeta primers. Sequenced by immunoSEQ multiplex PCR; TCRdb stores in-frame clones only, minus some. The data hold around 230,000 clones, with about three quarters observed a single time. Material: PBMCs. This sequence was found in a boy younger than 18 in good health and CMV-seronegative. The chain is built from TRBV9 and TRBJ1-3, with 12 bases that match TRBD1. The CDR3 is CASSETLRAGTGGENTIYF. CDR3 coding DNA: TGTGCCAGCAGCGAAACCCTGCGGGCCGGGACAGGGGGCGAAAACACCATATATTTT.